Each of the 31 T cell receptor beta chains below was sequenced from the same sample in a study of beta chain features in type 1 diabetes. cDNA synthesis used the whole RNA isolate, giving expressed TCRB sequences. TCRdb's table, derived via immunoSEQ multiplex PCR, lists solely in-frame clones and lacks some. This sample has more than 300,000 clones; roughly an eighth occur once, and the top ten carry roughly 0.017%. Material for sequencing was naive CD4+ T cells from blood. The source of these receptors is a man aged 18 to 30 in good health.

Only a few counts were recorded for this clone. The chain joins TRBV11-2 to TRBJ2-5; weak D call: TRBD2 (5 bases). From germline, CDR1 is SGHAT and CDR2 FQNNGV. V was cut by 5 bases and J by 7 bases, with 23 bases left in between. The CDR3 consists of 16 residues. This CDR3 reads CASSPPRTPRWRTQYF. Here the CDR3 DNA reads TGTGCCAGCAGCCCCCCTCGGACTCCGCGCTGGAGGACCCAGTACTTC.

J is TRBJ1-1 and V is TRBV12-5; the match to TRBD1 covers 7 bases. V lost 4 bases, J lost 3 bases, and 5 bases stayed unmatched. This CDR3 has 14 residues. Looked up from germline, CDR1 is LGHNT and CDR2 is FRNRAP. CDR3 nucleotide sequence: TGTGCTAGTGGTTCCGGGACAGCGGACACTGAAGCTTTCTTT. This sequence encodes CASGSGTADTEAFF.

The CDR3 is CASSLAAVIGGGGYTF. CDR3 bases: TGCGCCAGCAGCTTGGCCGCAGTAATCGGAGGCGGTGGCTACACCTTC. The chain carries TRBV5-1 and TRBJ1-2, with unresolved D. V was cut by 0 bases and J by 7 bases, with 19 bases left in between. The CDR3 loop spans 16 amino acids. CDR1 is SGHRS and CDR2 is YFSETQ in the germline V gene.

This chain joins TRBV6-4 and TRBJ2-2; no clear D gene. The CDR3 extends over 14 amino acids. V lost 5 bases to trimming and J lost 3 bases, with 10 bases between them. Germline lookup yields CDR1 MRHNA and CDR2 SNTAGT. The CDR3 spells CASSSQADTGELFF. The CDR3 nucleotides are TGTGCCAGCAGTAGCCAGGCCGACACCGGGGAGCTGTTTTTT.

V gene TRBV4-2 combines with J gene TRBJ1-2; D not certain. CDR1 is LGHNA and CDR2 is YNFKEQ in the germline V gene. The CDR3 runs to 15 residues. V was pared by 0 bases and J by 0 bases, with 8 bases between. The DNA of the CDR3 is TGTGCCAGCAGCCAAGATCCAGGTTCTAACTATGGCTACACCTTC. Residues: CASSQDPGSNYGYTF.

This sequence joins TRBV5-6 and TRBJ2-5; tentative D call: TRBD1 (6 bases). CDR3 length equals 13 residues. V was shortened by 4 bases and J by 5 bases, with 12 bases between the two germline ends. Germline CDR1 is SGHDT and CDR2 is YYEEEE. CDR3 nucleotides: TGTGCCAGCAGCCGAGACAGGCGCGAGACCCAGTACTTC. This codes for CASSRDRRETQYF.

This clone occurred a few times. The chain couples TRBV5-4 to TRBJ2-5, with D perhaps matching TRBD2 (5 bases). The CDR3 runs to 15 residues. CDR1 and CDR2 (germline): SGHNT, YYREEE (reference sequence). Trimming removed 3 bases at V and 2 bases at J, with 14 bases between. CDR3 amino acids: CASSSPGRVQETQYF. The CDR3 region has the DNA TGTGCCAGCAGCTCCCCCGGGCGGGTTCAAGAGACCCAGTACTTC.

About this clone itself: Additional DNA sequences in this sample encode the identical CDR3. The V gene is TRBV28, the J gene TRBJ1-1, with 7 bases matching TRBD1. V was pared by 5 bases and J by 5 bases, with 2 bases of the junction left unmatched. This CDR3 region has 12 residues. Germline V gives CDR1 MDHEN, CDR2 SYDVKM. The CDR3 protein is CASSQQGTEAFF. The CDR3 coding sequence is TGTGCCAGCAGTCAACAGGGGACTGAAGCTTTCTTT.

This chain uses TRBV6-5 with TRBJ2-5; 8 bases line up with TRBD1. Germline assignment: CDR1 MNHEY and CDR2 SVGAGI. The J segment lost 5 bases and the V segment lost 3 bases, leaving 8 bases of the junction unmatched. The length of the CDR3 is 15 residues. The DNA of the CDR3 is TGTGCCAGCAGTTATACGGGACAGGTGGAGGAGACCCAGTACTTC. It yields the protein CASSYTGQVEETQYF.

This clone was seen more than once but under ten times. The chain couples TRBV5-1 to TRBJ2-2, with D tentatively TRBD2 (6 bases). The CDR3 loop spans 16 amino acids. Trimming cost V 3 bases and J 5 bases, with 17 bases left between them. In germline, CDR1 is SGHRS, CDR2 YFSETQ. CDR3 residues: CASSYTGTAGTGELFF. In nucleotides, the CDR3 is TGCGCCAGCAGCTACACCGGGACGGCGGGAACCGGGGAGCTGTTTTTT.

In this sample, this clone turned up a few times. The chain carries TRBV11-3 and TRBJ2-3, with 7 bases lining up with TRBD1. This CDR3 region has 14 residues. Germline-derived CDR1 and CDR2 are SGHNT and YENEEA. Trimming cost V 1 base and J 3 bases; bases outside gene matches: 1. The DNA for the CDR3 is TGTGCCAGCAGCTTAGGGGACAGTACAGATACGCAGTATTTT. The encoded protein is CASSLGDSTDTQYF.

The table lists this clone with a few counts. J is TRBJ1-2 and V is TRBV28, with a weak D call TRBD1 (5 bases). CDR1 is MDHEN, CDR2 SYDVKM, per germline. This CDR3 is built from 14 residues. Trimming left V 5 bases short and J 4 bases short, with 14 bases between. CDR3 bases: TGTGCCAGCAGTGCCGCGGGACGGAGCTATGGCTACACCTTC. The encoded protein is CASSAAGRSYGYTF.

This clone has more than one count but fewer than ten. The rearrangement links TRBV7-2 to TRBJ2-7, with D perhaps TRBD1 (6 bases). Germline V lookup: CDR1 SGHTA, CDR2 FQGNSA. Trimming left V 0 bases short and J 4 bases short, with 19 bases between. The CDR3 covers 17 residues. CDR3 nucleotides: TGTGCCAGCAGCTTAGCAAGTATAAGGACAGCCAATTACGAGCAGTACTTC. This codes for CASSLASIRTANYEQYF.

This clone was seen more than once but under ten times. The chain carries TRBV7-3 and TRBJ2-3; TRBD1 might be the D (6 bases). Germline assignment: CDR1 SGHTA and CDR2 FQGTGA. The CDR3 runs 16 residues. V was trimmed by 5 bases and J by 6 bases, leaving 21 bases between them. CDR3 protein: CASSPMTGLGADTQYF. CDR3 DNA: TGTGCCAGCAGCCCAATGACAGGACTGGGTGCGGATACGCAGTATTTT. The whole variable domain, filled in from reference TRBV7-3 and TRBJ2-3, reads GAGVSQTPSNKVTEKGKYVELRCDPISGHTALYWYRQSLGQGPEFLIYFQGTGAADDSGLPNDRFFAVRPEGSVSTLKIQRTERGDSAVYLCASSPMTGLGADTQYFGPGTRLTVL.

This clone occurred once. The V call is TRBV7-2, the J call TRBJ2-3, with 10 bases fitting TRBD2. CDR3 length equals 13 residues. Germline values: CDR1 SGHTA, CDR2 FQGNSA. Losses at the gene ends were 3 bases for V and 7 bases for J; bases not matched to a gene: 1. The CDR3 reads CASSFSGRYTQYF. CDR3 sequence (DNA): TGTGCCAGCAGCTTTAGCGGGAGGTATACGCAGTATTTT.

The rearrangement links TRBV19 to TRBJ1-5; 10 bases line up with TRBD1. This CDR3 has 14 amino acids. The V gene end was trimmed by 6 bases and the J gene end by 7 bases; junction bases not matched to a gene: 6. CDR1 is LNHDA and CDR2 is SQIVND in the germline V gene (reference sequence). The chain's CDR3 is CASRGTGDWQPQHF. CDR3 bases: TGTGCCAGTAGGGGGACAGGGGACTGGCAGCCCCAGCATTTT.

Note on this clone: Within the sample, other DNA sequences also encode this same CDR3. This chain uses TRBV9 with TRBJ2-1; D is unresolved. Germline V CDR1 and CDR2: SGDLS, YYNGEE. Trimming left V 0 bases short and J 5 bases short, with 9 bases between. CDR3 length equals 14 residues. CDR3: CASSVASGNNEQFF. The CDR3 region has the DNA TGTGCCAGCAGCGTAGCCTCCGGTAACAATGAGCAGTTCTTC.

V is TRBV19 and J is TRBJ2-1; D ambiguous. The length of the CDR3 is 15 residues. From germline, CDR1 is LNHDA and CDR2 SQIVND (reference sequence). Trimming took off 8 bases at V and 3 bases at J, with 17 bases between the two ends. The CDR3 loop reads CASAPLVVNYNEQFF. The CDR3 DNA is TGTGCCAGTGCCCCTTTAGTAGTCAACTACAATGAGCAGTTCTTC.

The chain has TRBV4-3 and TRBJ2-7, with 7 positions matching TRBD2. This CDR3 has 16 residues. The germline gives CDR1 LGHNA, CDR2 YSLEER. V trimming: 4 bases; J trimming: 3 bases; junction bases outside the gene matches: 12. The CDR3 DNA reads as TGCGCCAGCAGCCCCTGGGGCCAGCGGGACCACTACGAGCAGTACTTC. Protein: CASSPWGQRDHYEQYF.

Only a few counts were recorded for this clone. V and J are TRBV5-4 and TRBJ2-5, with no clear D. The germline V and J ends were trimmed by 0 bases and 2 bases, with 11 bases remaining between them. Germline assignment: CDR1 SGHNT and CDR2 YYREEE (reference sequence). This CDR3 is built from 15 residues. CDR3 sequence: CASSLARMGQETQYF. The CDR3 bases are TGTGCCAGCAGCTTGGCTAGGATGGGTCAAGAGACCCAGTACTTC. Complete variable domain (other parts from reference TRBV5-4 and TRBJ2-5): ETGVTQSPTHLIKTRGQQVTLRCSSQSGHNTVSWYQQALGQGPQFIFQYYREEENGRGNFPPRFSGLQFPNYSSELNVNALELDDSALYLCASSLARMGQETQYFGPGTRLLVL.

The chain uses TRBV7-3 and TRBJ2-3, with D unclear. Germline values: CDR1 SGHTA, CDR2 FQGTGA. V dropped 5 bases and J dropped 6 bases, with 15 bases sitting between them. The CDR3 runs 14 residues. For the CDR3, the DNA is TGTGCCAGCAGCCCAAGCGTCCCTGGTGATACGCAGTATTTT. Protein sequence: CASSPSVPGDTQYF.

The chain is built from TRBV6-5 and TRBJ1-2; TRBD1 aligns across 7 bases. CDR1 is MNHEY, CDR2 SVGAGI, per germline. V gave up 5 bases and J gave up 2 bases; unmatched junction bases: 5. This CDR3 has 14 residues. In DNA form, the CDR3 reads TGTGCCAGCAGTCCGACAGGGCGGAACTATGGCTACACCTTC. It translates to CASSPTGRNYGYTF.

The CDR3 region has the DNA TGTGCCAGCAGAGGACAGGGATCTAACTATGGCTACACCTTC. It translates to CASRGQGSNYGYTF. The chain employs TRBV4-2 and TRBJ1-2, with TRBD1 matching 8 bases. Germline V CDR1 and CDR2: LGHNA, YNFKEQ. CDR3 length: 14 residues. With 6 bases clipped from V and 0 bases from J, the junction kept 3 bases outside the gene matches.

V is TRBV7-3 and J is TRBJ2-7; 10 positions agree with TRBD2. With 2 bases clipped from V and 5 bases from J, the junction kept 6 bases outside the gene matches. CDR1 and CDR2 from the germline V gene are SGHTA and FQGTGA. The CDR3 is 15 amino acids. The CDR3, as DNA: TGTGCCAGCAGCTTAGAAACTAGCGGGAAGAACGAGCAGTACTTC. It is translated as CASSLETSGKNEQYF.

A few counts support this clone. This sequence joins TRBV29-1 and TRBJ1-1; TRBD1 might be the D (5 bases). This CDR3 is built from 15 residues. The V gene's germline CDR1 is SQVTM and CDR2 ANQGSEA. With 6 bases removed from V and 1 base from J, the gap between germline ends came to 18 bases. The CDR3 sequence: CSVGGGVGANTEAFF. CDR3 coding DNA: TGCAGCGTGGGGGGTGGGGTCGGGGCGAACACTGAAGCTTTCTTT.

The chain uses TRBV23-1 and TRBJ2-7, with TRBD2 matching over 9 bases. TRBV23-1 is treated as an ORF (open reading frame) with a function not yet certain. The CDR3 has 16 residues. The ends lost 0 bases at V and 4 bases at J; junction bases unmatched: 7. The CDR3 loop reads CASSQSRLAAKYEQYF. The CDR3 nucleotides read TGCGCCAGCAGTCAATCCCGACTAGCGGCTAAGTACGAGCAGTACTTC.

This chain uses TRBV27 with TRBJ2-7; TRBD2 matches at 10 bases. The CDR3 has 14 residues. Trimming removed 4 bases from V and 3 bases from J; junction bases left unmatched: 3. Germline CDR1 and CDR2: MNHEY and SMNVEV (reference sequence). DNA of the CDR3: TGTGCCAGCAGTTCGGTAGCGGGGGGCTACGAGCAGTACTTC. This encodes CASSSVAGGYEQYF.

This clone was counted between two and nine times. The genes are TRBV5-4 and TRBJ2-7; the D is unclear. The CDR3 has 13 residues. V lost 1 base and J lost 1, with 6 bases in between. Looked up from germline, CDR1 is SGHNT and CDR2 is YYREEE (reference sequence). CDR3 DNA sequence: TGTGCCAGCAGCTTGTGGGCGTCCTACGAGCAGTACTTC. This gives the protein CASSLWASYEQYF.

V and J are TRBV2 and TRBJ2-1, with 9 bases fitting TRBD1. The junction had 8 bases not matched to a gene; V was cut back by 6 bases and J by 8 bases. Per the germline V gene, CDR1 is SNHLY and CDR2 is FYNNEI. The CDR3 runs 14 residues. This CDR3 is CASRAIRTGDEQFF. CDR3 in DNA: TGTGCCAGCAGGGCTATTAGGACAGGGGATGAGCAGTTCTTC.

This clone was observed a few times. The sample contains more than one DNA sequence encoding this CDR3. This sequence joins TRBV28 and TRBJ2-7, with D possibly being TRBD2 (5 bases). V gave up 6 bases and J gave up 4 bases, with 10 bases separating them. There are 12 residues in the CDR3. CDR1 and CDR2 from the germline V gene are MDHEN and SYDVKM. CDR3 sequence reads: CASSLTGYEQYF. DNA of the CDR3: TGTGCCAGCAGCCTGACGGGGTACGAGCAGTACTTC.

There are a few counts of this clone. The chain carries TRBV4-2 and TRBJ2-7; the match to TRBD2 covers 12 bases. V shed 0 bases, J shed 2 bases, and the junction held 8 bases outside the gene matches. CDR3 length: 18 residues. Germline V lookup: CDR1 LGHNA, CDR2 YNFKEQ. CDR3 sequence reads: CASSQDFGLAGLTYEQYF. CDR3 in DNA: TGTGCCAGCAGCCAAGATTTCGGACTAGCGGGATTGACCTACGAGCAGTACTTC.